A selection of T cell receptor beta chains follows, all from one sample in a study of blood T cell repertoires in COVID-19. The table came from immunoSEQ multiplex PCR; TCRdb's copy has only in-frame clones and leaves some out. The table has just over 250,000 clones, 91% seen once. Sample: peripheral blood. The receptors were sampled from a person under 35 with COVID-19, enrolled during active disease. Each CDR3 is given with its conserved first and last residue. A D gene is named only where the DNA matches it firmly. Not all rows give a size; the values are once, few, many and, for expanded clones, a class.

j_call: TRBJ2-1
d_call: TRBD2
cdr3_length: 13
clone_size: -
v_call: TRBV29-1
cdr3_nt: TGCAGCGTTGCACCGGGGGGGGGCGATGAGCAGTTCTTC
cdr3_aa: CSVAPGGGDEQFF

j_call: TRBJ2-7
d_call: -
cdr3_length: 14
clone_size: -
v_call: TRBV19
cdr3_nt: TGTGCCAGTAGTATATCCGTCGGTTCCTACGAGCAGTACTTC
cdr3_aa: CASSISVGSYEQYF

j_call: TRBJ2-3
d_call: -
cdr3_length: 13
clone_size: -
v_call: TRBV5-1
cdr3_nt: TGCGCCAGCAGCCCCTCTCCGTTGGATACGCAGTATTTT
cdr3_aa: CASSPSPLDTQYF

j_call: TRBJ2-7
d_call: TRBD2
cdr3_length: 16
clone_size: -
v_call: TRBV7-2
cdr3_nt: TGTGCCAGCAGCTCTGCTAGCGGGAGGTTAACCTACGAGCAGTACTTC
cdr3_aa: CASSSASGRLTYEQYF

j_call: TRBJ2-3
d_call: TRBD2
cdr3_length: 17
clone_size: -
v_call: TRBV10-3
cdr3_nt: TGTGCCATCAGTGAGCCTCGGCTAGCGGGAGAGGCAGATACGCAGTATTTT
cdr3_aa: CAISEPRLAGEADTQYF

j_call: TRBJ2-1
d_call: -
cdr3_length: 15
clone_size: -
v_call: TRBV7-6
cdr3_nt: TGTGCCAGCAGCTTAGCTAGCGGCGTATACAATGAGCAGTTCTTC
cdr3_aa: CASSLASGVYNEQFF

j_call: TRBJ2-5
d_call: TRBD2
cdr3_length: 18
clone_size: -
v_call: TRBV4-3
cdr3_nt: TGCGCCAGCAGCCAAGGGGGCGGGACTAGCGGGGACCAAGAGACCCAGTACTTC
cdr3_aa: CASSQGGGTSGDQETQYF

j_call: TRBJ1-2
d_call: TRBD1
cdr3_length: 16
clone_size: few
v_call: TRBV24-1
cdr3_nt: TGTGCCACCAGTGATTCGACACGGGACAGGGGCTATGGCTACACCTTC
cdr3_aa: CATSDSTRDRGYGYTF

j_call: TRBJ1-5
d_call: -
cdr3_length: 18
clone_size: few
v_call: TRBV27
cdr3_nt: TGTGCCAGCAGGGGATACAGGACAGATGATTATAGCAATCAGCCCCAGCATTTT
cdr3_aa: CASRGYRTDDYSNQPQHF

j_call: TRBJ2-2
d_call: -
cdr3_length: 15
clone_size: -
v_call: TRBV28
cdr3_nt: TGTGCCAGCAGTCTGGACCTTGGAGGGACCGGGGAGCTGTTTTTT
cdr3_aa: CASSLDLGGTGELFF

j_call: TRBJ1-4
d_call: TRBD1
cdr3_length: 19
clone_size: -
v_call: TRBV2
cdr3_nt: TGTGCCAGCAGTAAAATGATTATGGAACTACAGGGGATCAATGAAAAACTGTTTTTT
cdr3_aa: CASSKMIMELQGINEKLFF

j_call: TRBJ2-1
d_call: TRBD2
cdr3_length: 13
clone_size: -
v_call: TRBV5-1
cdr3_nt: TGCGCCAGCAGTACTCTAGCGGGAGACGAGCAGTTCTTC
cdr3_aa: CASSTLAGDEQFF

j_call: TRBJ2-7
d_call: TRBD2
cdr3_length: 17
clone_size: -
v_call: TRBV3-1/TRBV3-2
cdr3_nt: TGTGCCAGCAGCCAAAACGGGAAGACTAGCGGTCACTACGAGCAGTACTTC
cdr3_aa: CASSQNGKTSGHYEQYF

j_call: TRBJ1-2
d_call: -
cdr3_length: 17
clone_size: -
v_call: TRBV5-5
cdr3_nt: TGTGCCAGCAGCTTGGCCGGGGGAGAAAGAGTGGGTTATGGCTACACCTTC
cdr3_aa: CASSLAGGERVGYGYTF

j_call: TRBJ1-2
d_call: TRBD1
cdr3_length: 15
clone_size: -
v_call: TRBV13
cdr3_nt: TGTGCCAGCAGCTTAGGAGAAGGGGGCAGTTATGGCTACACCTTC
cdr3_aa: CASSLGEGGSYGYTF

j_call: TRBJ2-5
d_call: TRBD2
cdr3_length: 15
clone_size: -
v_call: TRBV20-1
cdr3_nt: TGCAGTGCTAGTGTCGGGAGGGGTTCCGGGGAGACCCAGTACTTC
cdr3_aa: CSASVGRGSGETQYF

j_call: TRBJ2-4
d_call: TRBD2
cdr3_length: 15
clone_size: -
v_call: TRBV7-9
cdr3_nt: TGTGCCAGCAGCCCACCGAGCGGGAGGGCAAACATTCAGTACTTC
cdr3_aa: CASSPPSGRANIQYF

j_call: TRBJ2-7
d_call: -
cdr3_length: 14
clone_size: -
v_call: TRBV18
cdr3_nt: TGTGCCAGCTCACCGAGACAGGACTCCTACGAGCAGTACTTC
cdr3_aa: CASSPRQDSYEQYF

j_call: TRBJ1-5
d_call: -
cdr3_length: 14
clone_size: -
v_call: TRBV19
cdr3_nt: TGTGCCAGTAGTGCCCAGAATAGCAATCAGCCCCAGCATTTT
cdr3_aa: CASSAQNSNQPQHF

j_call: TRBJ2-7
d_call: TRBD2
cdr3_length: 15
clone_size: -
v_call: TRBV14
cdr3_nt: TGTGCCAGCAGTCTGACTAGCGGGAGCTTCTACGAGCAGTACTTC
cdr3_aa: CASSLTSGSFYEQYF

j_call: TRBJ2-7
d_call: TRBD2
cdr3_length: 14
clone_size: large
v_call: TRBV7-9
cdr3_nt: TGTGCCAGCAGCTTTGGCGGGAGCTCCTACGAGCAGTACTTC
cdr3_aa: CASSFGGSSYEQYF

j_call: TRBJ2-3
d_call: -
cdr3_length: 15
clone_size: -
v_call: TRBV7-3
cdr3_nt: TGTGCCAGCAGCCTACAGGGGGGGAGCACAGATACGCAGTATTTT
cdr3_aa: CASSLQGGSTDTQYF

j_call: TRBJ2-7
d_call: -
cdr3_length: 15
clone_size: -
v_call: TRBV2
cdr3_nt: TGTGCCAGCAGGCCCCCAGGGGCCTACTCCTACGAGCAGTACTTC
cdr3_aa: CASRPPGAYSYEQYF

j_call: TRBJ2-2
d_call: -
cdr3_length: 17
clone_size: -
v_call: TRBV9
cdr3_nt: TGTGCCAGCAGCACCCCCGGCGACGGGAGTGGGACCGGGGAGCTGTTTTTT
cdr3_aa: CASSTPGDGSGTGELFF

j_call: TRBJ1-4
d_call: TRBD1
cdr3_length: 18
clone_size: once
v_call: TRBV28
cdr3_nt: TGTGCCAGCAGTTCTCAGGGGGCTCTCTCTCCTTTATCTTTTTGGCTGTTTTTT
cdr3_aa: CASSSQGALSPLSFWLFF

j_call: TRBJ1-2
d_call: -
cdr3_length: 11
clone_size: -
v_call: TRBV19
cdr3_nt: TGTGCCAGTAGTAACACGCGGGGCTACACCTTC
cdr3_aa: CASSNTRGYTF

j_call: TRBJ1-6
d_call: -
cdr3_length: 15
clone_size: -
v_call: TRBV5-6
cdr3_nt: TGTGCCAGCAGCTGGGGGGAGGCCCAGGCGTCACCCCTCCACTTT
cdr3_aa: CASSWGEAQASPLHF

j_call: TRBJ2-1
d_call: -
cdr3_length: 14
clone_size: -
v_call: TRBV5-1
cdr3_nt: TGCGCCAGCAGCTTCCCGACTAGTTTGAATGAGCAGTTCTTC
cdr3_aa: CASSFPTSLNEQFF

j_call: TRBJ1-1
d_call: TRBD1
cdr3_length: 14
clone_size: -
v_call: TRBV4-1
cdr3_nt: TGCGCCAGCAGCCATGCACAGGGGCGGACTGAAGCTTTCTTT
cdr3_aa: CASSHAQGRTEAFF

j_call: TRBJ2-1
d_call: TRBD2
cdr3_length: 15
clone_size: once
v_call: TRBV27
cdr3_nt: TGTGCCAGCACTCCCCTTCCTAGCGGGAACAATGAGCAGTTCTTC
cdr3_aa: CASTPLPSGNNEQFF

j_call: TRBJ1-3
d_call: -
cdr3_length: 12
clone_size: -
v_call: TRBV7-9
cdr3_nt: TGTGCCAGCAGCTTAACTTCGGACACCATATATTTT
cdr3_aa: CASSLTSDTIYF

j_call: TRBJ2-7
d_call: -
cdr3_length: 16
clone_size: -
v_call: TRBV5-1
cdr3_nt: TGCGCCAGCACCCCCACTGGAGAAGGGGGGGTCTACGAGCAGTACTTC
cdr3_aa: CASTPTGEGGVYEQYF

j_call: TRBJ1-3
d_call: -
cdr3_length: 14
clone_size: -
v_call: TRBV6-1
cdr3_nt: TGTGCCAGCAGTGACCCGGGCTCTGGAAACACCATATATTTT
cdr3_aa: CASSDPGSGNTIYF

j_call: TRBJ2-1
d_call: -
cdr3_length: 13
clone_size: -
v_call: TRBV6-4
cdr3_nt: TGTGCCAGCCTACGGGGTGAGTATAATGAGCAGTTCTTC
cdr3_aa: CASLRGEYNEQFF

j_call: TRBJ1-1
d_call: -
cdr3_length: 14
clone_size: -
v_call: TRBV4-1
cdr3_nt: TGCGCCAGCACCCGGGTCCTTTCGAACACTGAAGCTTTCTTT
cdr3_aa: CASTRVLSNTEAFF

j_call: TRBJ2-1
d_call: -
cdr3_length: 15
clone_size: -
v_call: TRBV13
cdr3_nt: TGTGCCAGCAGCAACCGACTAGTCCCCTACAATGAGCAGTTCTTC
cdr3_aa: CASSNRLVPYNEQFF

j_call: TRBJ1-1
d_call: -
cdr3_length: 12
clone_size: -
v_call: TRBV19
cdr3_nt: TGTGCCAGTAGACTTCTGGGGAGTGAAGCTTTCTTT
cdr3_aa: CASRLLGSEAFF

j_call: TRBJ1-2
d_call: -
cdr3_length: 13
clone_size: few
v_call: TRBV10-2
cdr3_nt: TGCGCCAGCAGTCGGGACTTCAACTATGGCTACACCTTC
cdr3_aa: CASSRDFNYGYTF

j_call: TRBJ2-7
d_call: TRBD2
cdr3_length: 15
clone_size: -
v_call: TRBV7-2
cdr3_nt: TGTGCCAGCAGCTTAGTGCCAGCGGGAGACTCCGAGCAGTACTTC
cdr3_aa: CASSLVPAGDSEQYF

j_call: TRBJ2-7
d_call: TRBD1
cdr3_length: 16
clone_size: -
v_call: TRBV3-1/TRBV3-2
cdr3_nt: TGTGCCAGCAGCCACCGACCTTGGACAGGCGGAAACGAGCAGTACTTC
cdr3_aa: CASSHRPWTGGNEQYF

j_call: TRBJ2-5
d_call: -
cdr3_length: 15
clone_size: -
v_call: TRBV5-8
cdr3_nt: TGTGCCAGCAGCTTGAACTACCCGATAGTGGGGACCCAGTACTTC
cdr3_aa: CASSLNYPIVGTQYF

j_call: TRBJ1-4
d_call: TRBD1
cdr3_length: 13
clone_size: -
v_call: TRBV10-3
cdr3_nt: TGTGCCGTTCGGGACAGGGGGGGTGAAAAACTGTTTTTT
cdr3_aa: CAVRDRGGEKLFF

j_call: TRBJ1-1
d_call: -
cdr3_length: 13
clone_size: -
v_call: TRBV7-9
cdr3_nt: TGTGCCAGCAGCCTCAGGGGAGACACTGAAGCTTTCTTT
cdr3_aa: CASSLRGDTEAFF